These T cell receptor beta chains were read from a single sample in a study of early T cells in non-severe SARS-CoV-2 infection. TCRdb recomputed calls from the 5' RACE reads with MiXCR, one row per CDR3 protein. The repertoire holds some 60,000 distinct CDR3 sequences, with roughly a tenth as singletons. Sequenced sample: whole blood. Receptors originate from an adult who was a healthcare worker with PCR-confirmed SARS-CoV-2 infection or an uninfected control (not recorded which). CDR3s include the opening cysteine and the closing phenylalanine or tryptophan. The D gene is left open where the match is weak. Clone size is not always given. Where it is, it says once, few, many or a class for expanded clones.

v_gene: TRBV27
j_gene: TRBJ2-2
d_gene: TRBD2
abundance: few
CDR3nt: TGTGCCAGCAGTACTAGCGGGAGGGCCGGGGAGCTGTTTTTT
CDR3aa: CASSTSGRAGELFF

v_gene: TRBV9
j_gene: TRBJ2-7
d_gene: TRBD1
abundance: many
CDR3nt: TGTGCCAGCAGCGTAGGGGTAAGGGACAGCCCCTACGAGCAGTACTTC
CDR3aa: CASSVGVRDSPYEQYF

v_gene: TRBV19
j_gene: TRBJ2-5
d_gene: TRBD1
abundance: .
CDR3nt: TGTGCCAGTAGTATTAGGGACAGGGGCGGAGAGACCCAGTACTTC
CDR3aa: CASSIRDRGGETQYF

v_gene: TRBV7-9
j_gene: TRBJ1-3
d_gene: .
abundance: .
CDR3nt: TGTGCCAGCAGCTCCCCCGGTTCTGGAAACACCATATATTTT
CDR3aa: CASSSPGSGNTIYF

v_gene: TRBV10-3
j_gene: TRBJ1-5
d_gene: .
abundance: .
CDR3nt: TGTGCCATCAGTGACCCCAGAGGGGGGATTGATCAGCCCCAGCATTTT
CDR3aa: CAISDPRGGIDQPQHF

v_gene: TRBV7-6
j_gene: TRBJ2-5
d_gene: .
abundance: many
CDR3nt: TGTGCCAGCAGCGACTCGGAGGGGGAGACCCAGTACTTC
CDR3aa: CASSDSEGETQYF

v_gene: TRBV7-9
j_gene: TRBJ2-1
d_gene: .
abundance: many
CDR3nt: TGTGCCAGCAGCTTAGTCCCGCTCGGGAGTGAGCAGTTCTTC
CDR3aa: CASSLVPLGSEQFF

v_gene: TRBV12-3/TRBV12-4
j_gene: TRBJ2-3
d_gene: .
abundance: many
CDR3nt: TGTGCCAGCAGTCAAGGCTACTTGGCAGATACGCAGTATTTT
CDR3aa: CASSQGYLADTQYF

v_gene: TRBV6-2/TRBV6-3
j_gene: TRBJ1-2
d_gene: .
abundance: few
CDR3nt: TGTGCCAGCAGTTACTCGACGTATGGCTACACCTTC
CDR3aa: CASSYSTYGYTF

v_gene: TRBV24-1
j_gene: TRBJ2-2
d_gene: TRBD1
abundance: many
CDR3nt: TGTGCCACCACGGACAGGGACACCGGGGAGCTGTTTTTT
CDR3aa: CATTDRDTGELFF

v_gene: TRBV18
j_gene: TRBJ2-7
d_gene: .
abundance: many
CDR3nt: TGTGCCAGCTCCGGGAGCGGGCCGACTCCCTACGAGCAGTACTTC
CDR3aa: CASSGSGPTPYEQYF

v_gene: TRBV7-3
j_gene: TRBJ1-1
d_gene: .
abundance: many
CDR3nt: TGTGCCAGCAGCCTGAGTCGGACGGCCGATGAAGCTTTCTTT
CDR3aa: CASSLSRTADEAFF

v_gene: TRBV7-2
j_gene: TRBJ2-3
d_gene: .
abundance: many
CDR3nt: TGTGCCAGCAGCCCCGCCCGGGCTTCAGATACGCAGTATTTT
CDR3aa: CASSPARASDTQYF

v_gene: TRBV27
j_gene: TRBJ2-7
d_gene: .
abundance: medium-sized
CDR3nt: TGTGCCAGCAGTGACGGGACCTACGAGCAGTACTTC
CDR3aa: CASSDGTYEQYF

v_gene: TRBV3-1
j_gene: TRBJ2-1
d_gene: .
abundance: many
CDR3nt: TGTGCCAGCAGCCAAGCGGTCTACAATGAGCAGTTCTTC
CDR3aa: CASSQAVYNEQFF

v_gene: TRBV12-3/TRBV12-4
j_gene: TRBJ2-7
d_gene: .
abundance: medium-sized
CDR3nt: TGTGCCAGCAGTTTAGCTCTGGACGAGCAGTACTTC
CDR3aa: CASSLALDEQYF

v_gene: TRBV6-5
j_gene: TRBJ1-1
d_gene: TRBD1
abundance: many
CDR3nt: TGTGCCAGCAGTCGCCCGACAGGGGCGGGAGGAGCTTTCTTT
CDR3aa: CASSRPTGAGGAFF

v_gene: TRBV7-9
j_gene: TRBJ2-3
d_gene: .
abundance: few
CDR3nt: TGTGCCAGCAGCCAAATGGGCGGGGGCTTCACAGATACGCAGTATTTT
CDR3aa: CASSQMGGGFTDTQYF

v_gene: TRBV6-2/TRBV6-3
j_gene: TRBJ2-1
d_gene: TRBD2
abundance: many
CDR3nt: TGTGCCAGCAGTTACTCCGGCGGGAGATACGTAAATGAGCAGTTCTTC
CDR3aa: CASSYSGGRYVNEQFF

v_gene: TRBV29-1
j_gene: TRBJ1-1
d_gene: .
abundance: few
CDR3nt: TGCAGCGTTGAACTGCCTGAAGCTTTCTTT
CDR3aa: CSVELPEAFF

v_gene: TRBV11-2
j_gene: TRBJ2-1
d_gene: TRBD2
abundance: few
CDR3nt: TGTGCCAGCAGCTTCGCAAGCGGGAGGGTCTACAATGAGCAGTTCTTC
CDR3aa: CASSFASGRVYNEQFF

v_gene: TRBV20-1
j_gene: TRBJ2-1
d_gene: .
abundance: .
CDR3nt: TGCAGTGCTCTCACAGGGCGTAGGGGAAATGAGCAGTTCTTC
CDR3aa: CSALTGRRGNEQFF

v_gene: TRBV5-6
j_gene: TRBJ1-6
d_gene: .
abundance: .
CDR3nt: TGTGCCAGCAGCCGTCCGGATTCACCCCTCCACTTT
CDR3aa: CASSRPDSPLHF

v_gene: TRBV7-9
j_gene: TRBJ1-1
d_gene: .
abundance: .
CDR3nt: TGTGCCAGCAGCTCAATAGGTACTGAAGCTTTCTTT
CDR3aa: CASSSIGTEAFF

v_gene: TRBV7-2
j_gene: TRBJ2-1
d_gene: .
abundance: many
CDR3nt: TGTGCCAGCAGCTTAATTAGCGGCCAATGGAATGAGCAGTTCTTC
CDR3aa: CASSLISGQWNEQFF

v_gene: TRBV20-1
j_gene: TRBJ1-1
d_gene: .
abundance: many
CDR3nt: TGCAGTGCTAGAGATGTAAGGGCCAAGAACACTGAAGCTTTCTTT
CDR3aa: CSARDVRAKNTEAFF